Below are 5 T cell receptor beta chains sequenced from a single sample in a study of cytomegalovirus exposure and HLA in healthy donors listed by TCRdb under 2017. Library method: the immunoSEQ multiplex PCR assay. For the multiplex PCR, a mixture combining 60 forward primers for TCR Vbeta segments and 13 reverse primers for TCR Jbeta segments was used. The table was pulled from immuneACCESS by TCRdb, which kept in-frame rearrangements only. Such tables lose some clones; where checked, under half of the loss comes from unresolved V genes, and the rest has no known cause. This sample gives roughly 120,000 clones in total; 73% of them show up just once. The ten largest account for roughly 8% of the sample. Sequenced sample: PBMCs. These receptors came from a man aged 35 to 55 in good health and CMV-seronegative.

The V call is TRBV11-2, the J call TRBJ1-4; D not certain. The V and J ends lost 2 bases and 8 bases respectively, with 15 bases between them. Germline values: CDR1 SGHAT, CDR2 FQNNGV. This CDR3 spans 15 amino acids. The chain's CDR3 is CASSLLGRGGEKLFF. The CDR3 DNA follows: TGTGCCAGCAGCTTATTGGGCCGAGGAGGGGAAAAACTGTTTTTT.

V and J are TRBV4-1 and TRBJ2-7, with 7 positions matching TRBD1. The CDR3 length is 15 residues. Per the germline V gene, CDR1 is MGHRA and CDR2 is YSYEKL. V dropped 0 bases and J dropped 7; count of bases not matched to a gene: 9. The CDR3 reads CASSQERTGVSEQYF. The DNA for the CDR3 is TGCGCCAGCAGCCAAGAAAGAACAGGGGTGAGTGAGCAGTACTTC.

This chain connects TRBV7-8 to TRBJ2-2; D is unclear. The ends were cut back, 3 bases at V and 2 bases at J, with 16 bases in the middle. This CDR3 contains 17 residues. Looked up from germline, CDR1 is SGHVS and CDR2 is FQNEAQ. The CDR3 is CASSFYLRGTNTGELFF. The CDR3 nucleotides are TGTGCCAGCAGCTTTTACTTAAGAGGAACTAACACCGGGGAGCTGTTTTTT. Full variable domain (remainder filled in from reference TRBV7-8 and TRBJ2-2): GAGVSQSPRYKVAKRGQDVALRCDPISGHVSLFWYQQALGQGPEFLTYFQNEAQLDKSGLPSDRFFAERPEGSVSTLKIQRTQQEDSAVYLCASSFYLRGTNTGELFFGEGSRLTVL.

The rearrangement joins TRBV5-1 to TRBJ2-1; D possibly corresponds to TRBD1 (5 bases). The germline V and J ends were trimmed by 2 bases and 12 bases, with 9 bases remaining between them. Germline V gene lookup returns CDR1 SGHRS and CDR2 YFSETQ. This CDR3 is built from 11 residues. The CDR3 loop is CASSFDQGQFF. CDR3 DNA sequence: TGCGCCAGCAGCTTCGATCAGGGGCAGTTCTTC.

This clone was counted a few times. This chain links TRBV6-6 with TRBJ2-7, with a possible D match to TRBD1 (8 bases). Trimming took 8 bases from V and 5 from J, leaving 16 bases between them. The CDR3 runs 13 residues. Germline CDR1 and CDR2: MNHNY and SVGAGI (reference sequence). CDR3 coding DNA: TGTGCCAGCGCACAAACAGGGGGGGACGAGCAGTACTTC. Translating it yields CASAQTGGDEQYF.